The 29 T cell receptor beta chains listed next were all sequenced from one sample in a study of blood T cell repertoires in COVID-19. Produced via immunoSEQ multiplex PCR; TCRdb's table is partial and in-frame only. Of about 200,000 clones listed, 85% are singletons. Sequencing used PBMCs or T cells enriched from blood (not recorded which). All receptors derive from a middle-aged man who had recovered from COVID-19.

The rearrangement uses TRBV12-5 and TRBJ1-1; D is undetermined. This CDR3 comprises 15 residues. Per the germline V gene, CDR1 is LGHNT and CDR2 is FRNRAP. Trimming took 4 bases from V and 4 from J, leaving 16 bases between them. This chain's CDR3 is CASGSLRRDFTEAFF. CDR3 bases: TGTGCTAGTGGTTCCCTCCGGAGAGATTTCACTGAAGCTTTCTTT.

The rearrangement joins TRBV12-3 or TRBV12-4 to TRBJ2-7, with a weak D call TRBD2 (5 bases). V dropped 7 bases and J dropped 7 bases, with 17 bases sitting between them. The CDR3 contains 13 residues. The chain's CDR3 is CASTKMGGGEQYF. The CDR3 DNA sequence: TGTGCCAGCACCAAAATGGGCGGCGGGGAGCAGTACTTC.

This sequence joins TRBV24-1 and TRBJ2-7; 9 nucleotides match TRBD2. This CDR3 region has 13 residues. CDR1 KGHDR and CDR2 SFDVKD come from the germline V gene. The trim removed 10 bases at V and 0 bases at J, leaving 3 bases unmatched. The CDR3 nucleotides read TGTGCCACTCGTAGCGGGAGCTCCTACGAGCAGTACTTC. Residues: CATRSGSSYEQYF.

Written as DNA, the CDR3 is TGCGCCAGCAGCTGGACAGGGACCGCAAAGGACTCTGGAAACACCATATATTTT. As protein: CASSWTGTAKDSGNTIYF. The chain links TRBV5-1 to TRBJ1-3; 8 bases match TRBD1. With V trimmed by 3 bases and J by 0 bases, 11 bases remained unmatched. The CDR3 length is 18 residues. CDR1 is SGHRS and CDR2 is YFSETQ in the germline V gene.

The J gene is TRBJ2-7, the V gene TRBV7-8; tentatively, D is TRBD1 (5 bases). The CDR3 sequence is 14 residues long. V was trimmed by 0 bases and J by 3 bases, leaving 9 bases between them. Germline V gives CDR1 SGHVS, CDR2 FQNEAQ. The CDR3 is CASSLAGRGYEQYF. The DNA for the CDR3 is TGTGCCAGCAGCTTAGCGGGTAGGGGCTACGAGCAGTACTTC.

The gene calls are TRBV29-1 and TRBJ2-1, with TRBD2 as a possible D gene (6 bases). In germline, CDR1 is SQVTM, CDR2 ANQGSEA. This CDR3 spans 14 amino acids. V dropped 3 bases and J dropped 7 bases, with 16 bases sitting between them. The CDR3 reads CSVDPSRGLNEQFF. The CDR3 DNA reads as TGCAGCGTTGACCCCTCGCGGGGCCTTAATGAGCAGTTCTTC.

This clone has more than one count but fewer than ten. The genes are TRBV28 and TRBJ2-7; D remains ambiguous. Germline CDR1 is MDHEN and CDR2 is SYDVKM. The V end lost 5 bases, the J end lost 2 bases, and 13 bases lay between the germline ends. The CDR3 sequence is 14 residues long. CDR3 nucleotide sequence: TGTGCCAGCAGTCCTAACAGAGACCCCTACGAGCAGTACTTC. Amino acid sequence: CASSPNRDPYEQYF.

The chain couples TRBV27 to TRBJ1-2, with 9 positions matching TRBD1. V lost 6 bases, J lost 4 bases, and 15 bases stayed unmatched. The germline V gene encodes CDR1 MNHEY and CDR2 SMNVEV (reference sequence). This CDR3 spans 17 amino acids. The CDR3 nucleotides read TGTGCCAGCAGAACCATTCATGGACAGGGGAATCTCTATGGCTACACCTTC. Protein: CASRTIHGQGNLYGYTF.

The CDR3 nucleotides are TGTGCCAGTAGTACCCTAGCGAGAGGAAGGGACAATGAGCAGTTCTTC. Residues: CASSTLARGRDNEQFF. This rearrangement joins TRBV19 to TRBJ2-1, with a weak D call TRBD2 (6 bases). The germline V gene encodes CDR1 LNHDA and CDR2 SQIVND (reference sequence). Trimming pared 4 bases from V and 5 bases from J, leaving 18 bases between. This CDR3 region has 16 residues.

This chain links TRBV27 with TRBJ1-5; tentatively, D is TRBD1 (5 bases). This CDR3 has 15 residues. CDR1 and CDR2 from the germline V gene are MNHEY and SMNVEV (reference sequence). Trimming took 5 bases from V and 0 from J, leaving 11 bases between them. The DNA for the CDR3 is TGTGCCAGCAGTATTGGGGGGTATAGCAATCAGCCCCAGCATTTT. Translating gives CASSIGGYSNQPQHF.

A single count supports this clone. Other DNA sequences in the sample encode the same CDR3. The genes are TRBV11-2 and TRBJ2-7; D unclear. Germline V gives CDR1 SGHAT, CDR2 FQNNGV. The length of the CDR3 is 11 residues. Trimming shortened V by 3 bases and J by 4 bases, and 4 bases separated the two germline ends. The CDR3 region has the DNA TGTGCCAGCAGCTTCCTTTACGAGCAGTACTTC. This sequence encodes CASSFLYEQYF.

This clone was seen once. One junction end does not reproduce the germline sequence, and a read error may be involved. V is TRBV10-2 and J is TRBJ1-2; D possibly corresponds to TRBD1 (6 bases). In germline, CDR1 is WSHSY, CDR2 SAAADI. This CDR3 contains 13 residues. For the CDR3, the DNA is TGCGCCAGCAATGAGAACAGGGACCATGGCTACACCTTC. Amino acid sequence: CASNENRDHGYTF.

The chain joins TRBV6-5 to TRBJ1-2; the D gene is possibly TRBD1 (6 bases). The CDR3 contains 13 residues. The germline V gene has CDR1 MNHEY and CDR2 SVGAGI. Deletions cut 6 bases from V and 4 bases from J, with 12 bases between. The CDR3 reads CASRRGTRYGYTF. CDR3 nucleotide sequence: TGTGCCAGCAGGAGGGGGACGCGCTATGGCTACACCTTC.

The chain employs TRBV7-2 and TRBJ1-5, with 7 bases fitting TRBD1. The ends lost 4 bases at V and 2 bases at J; junction bases unmatched: 2. This CDR3 contains 14 residues. Germline CDR1 reads SGHTA; CDR2 reads FQGNSA. CDR3 amino acids: CASSSTGGNQPQHF. The DNA for the CDR3 is TGTGCCAGCAGCTCAACAGGGGGCAATCAGCCCCAGCATTTT. Variable domain in full (rest from reference TRBV7-2 and TRBJ1-5): GAGVSQSPSNKVTEKGKDVELRCDPISGHTALYWYRQSLGQGLEFLIYFQGNSAPDKSGLPSDRFSAERTGGSVSTLTIQRTQQEDSAVYLCASSSTGGNQPQHFGDGTRLSIL.

The sample holds one count of this clone. This chain uses TRBV3-1 (or the pseudogene TRBV3-2) with TRBJ2-7; 7 positions match TRBD2. With V trimmed by 1 base and J by 2 bases, 5 bases remained unmatched. The CDR3 consists of 15 residues. Looked up from germline, CDR1 is LGHDT and CDR2 is YNNKEL (reference sequence). CDR3 loop: CASSQVSSGAYEQYF. Written as DNA, the CDR3 is TGTGCCAGCAGCCAAGTTTCGAGCGGGGCCTACGAGCAGTACTTC.

This chain joins TRBV30 and TRBJ1-1; tentative D call: TRBD1 (5 bases). V dropped 2 bases and J dropped 2 bases, with 9 bases sitting between them. The CDR3 is made up of 13 amino acids. CDR1 is GTSNPN, CDR2 SVGIG, per germline (reference sequence). CDR3 sequence reads: CAWSLTANTEAFF. The CDR3 nucleotides are TGTGCCTGGAGTTTGACAGCTAACACTGAAGCTTTCTTT.

The chain uses TRBV9 and TRBJ2-1, with TRBD2 matching 7 bases. Germline V gives CDR1 SGDLS, CDR2 YYNGEE. Unmatched junction bases numbered 8, after V lost 3 bases and J lost 5 bases. The CDR3 has 15 amino acids. CDR3 loop: CASSALTSANNEQFF. The CDR3 DNA reads TGTGCCAGCAGCGCACTTACTAGCGCTAACAATGAGCAGTTCTTC.

This rearrangement joins TRBV11-2 to TRBJ2-2; 12 bases match TRBD1. After removal of 2 bases from V and 7 bases from J, the junction contained 5 bases not matched to a gene. The germline gives CDR1 SGHAT, CDR2 FQNNGV. The CDR3 consists of 16 residues. CDR3 DNA: TGTGCCAGCAGCTTACGAGGGACAGGGGGCGTCGGGGAGCTGTTTTTT. It specifies CASSLRGTGGVGELFF.

The J gene is TRBJ1-1, the V gene TRBV5-1, with D perhaps TRBD1 (6 bases). V dropped 1 base and J dropped 0 bases, with 16 bases sitting between them. Looked up from germline, CDR1 is SGHRS and CDR2 is YFSETQ. The CDR3 runs to 17 residues. Here the CDR3 DNA reads TGCGCCAGCAGCTTGTCCGGGGCTGGGGGCATGAACACTGAAGCTTTCTTT. As protein: CASSLSGAGGMNTEAFF.

This clone was found a few times. This rearrangement joins TRBV11-1 to TRBJ1-3; no clear D. CDR1 and CDR2 from the germline V gene are SGHAT and FQDESV (reference sequence). The CDR3 is 15 residues long. The ends were cut back, 4 bases at V and 4 bases at J, with 14 bases in the middle. CDR3 amino acids: CASSSTPIPGNTIYF. The DNA for the CDR3 is TGTGCCAGCAGCTCTACGCCAATCCCGGGAAACACCATATATTTT.

The table lists this clone with a few counts. The V and J genes are TRBV2 and TRBJ1-1, with D perhaps TRBD1 (6 bases). Germline V lookup: CDR1 SNHLY, CDR2 FYNNEI. The CDR3 runs 15 residues. V was cut by 5 bases and J by 4 bases, with 17 bases left in between. Here the CDR3 DNA reads TGTGCCAGCAGTCCGACTATTACAGGGCGCACTGAAGCTTTCTTT. It is translated as CASSPTITGRTEAFF.

This clone has just one count. The chain combines TRBV19 with TRBJ1-5; weak D call: TRBD1 (6 bases). V lost 4 bases, J lost 0 bases, and 13 bases lay in between. Germline V gene sequence: CDR1 LNHDA, CDR2 SQIVND (reference sequence). The CDR3 length is 16 residues. DNA of the CDR3: TGTGCCAGTAGTAGGAGGACAGACCATAGCAATCAGCCCCAGCATTTT. Its protein is CASSRRTDHSNQPQHF. The whole variable domain, remainder taken from reference TRBV19 and TRBJ1-5, is DGGITQSPKYLFRKEGQNVTLSCEQNLNHDAMYWYRQDPGQGLRLIYYSQIVNDFQKGDIAEGYSVSREKKESFPLTVTSAQKNPTAFYLCASSRRTDHSNQPQHFGDGTRLSIL.

CDR3 DNA: TGTGCCAGCAGCTCCCGGACAGGGGGCGTTGAGACCCAGTACTTC. Its translation is CASSSRTGGVETQYF. The chain has TRBV5-8 and TRBJ2-5, with 11 bases identical to TRBD1. Losses at the gene ends were 3 bases for V and 5 bases for J; bases not matched to a gene: 6. There are 15 residues in the CDR3. Per the germline V gene, CDR1 is SGHTS and CDR2 is YDEGEE.

The chain links TRBV7-6 to TRBJ1-6; D is possibly TRBD1 (5 bases). The CDR3 is 15 residues long. Germline V CDR1 and CDR2: SGHVS, FNYEAQ. With 0 bases removed from V and 6 bases from J, the gap between germline ends came to 9 bases. CDR3 loop: CASSLAGHGNSPLHF. The CDR3 DNA follows: TGTGCCAGCAGCTTAGCGGGGCACGGTAATTCACCCCTCCACTTT.

This chain joins TRBV27 and TRBJ2-3, with 12 bases that match TRBD2. The CDR3 covers 15 residues. Germline trimming cut 5 bases from V and 3 bases from J; bases unmatched to any gene: 3. Germline-derived CDR1 and CDR2 are MNHEY and SMNVEV (reference sequence). The DNA of the CDR3 is TGTGCCAGCAGTCGTACTAGCGGGAGGACAGATACGCAGTATTTT. Translating it yields CASSRTSGRTDTQYF.

The gene calls are TRBV19 and TRBJ2-7; TRBD1 aligns across 7 bases. Germline CDR1 and CDR2: LNHDA and SQIVND (reference sequence). CDR3 length: 14 amino acids. The trim removed 3 bases at V and 6 bases at J, leaving 8 bases unmatched. CDR3 sequence reads: CASSIPQGMSEQYF. The CDR3 nucleotides are TGTGCCAGTAGTATCCCACAGGGGATGAGCGAGCAGTACTTC. The whole variable domain, remainder taken from reference TRBV19 and TRBJ2-7, is DGGITQSPKYLFRKEGQNVTLSCEQNLNHDAMYWYRQDPGQGLRLIYYSQIVNDFQKGDIAEGYSVSREKKESFPLTVTSAQKNPTAFYLCASSIPQGMSEQYFGPGTRLTVT.

The CDR3 DNA is TGCAGTGCTAGTGGGACAGAAGCCACAGATACGCAGTATTTT. It codes for CSASGTEATDTQYF. The V call is TRBV20-1, the J call TRBJ2-3, with 7 bases matching TRBD1. Germline values: CDR1 DFQATT, CDR2 SNEGSKA (reference sequence). The CDR3 length is 14 residues. J was trimmed by 2 bases and V by 3 bases; bases with no gene match: 5.

The chain is built from TRBV30 and TRBJ2-5; 10 bases fit TRBD2. CDR1 and CDR2 (germline): GTSNPN, SVGIG (reference sequence). With V trimmed by 3 bases and J by 5 bases, 15 bases remained unmatched. This CDR3 has 17 amino acids. CDR3 DNA sequence: TGTGCCTGGAGCGGTGGAGGTAGCGGGAGGATTGGGGAGACCCAGTACTTC. It yields the protein CAWSGGGSGRIGETQYF.

The V and J genes are TRBV6-5 and TRBJ1-6, with D tentatively TRBD1 (5 bases). The ends were cut back, 1 base at V and 10 bases at J, with 11 bases in the middle. The CDR3 has 14 amino acids. Per germline, CDR1 MNHEY and CDR2 SVGAGI. The CDR3 DNA sequence: TGTGCCAGCAGTTACTTCGACAGCAGGTCACCCCTCCACTTT. It is translated as CASSYFDSRSPLHF.